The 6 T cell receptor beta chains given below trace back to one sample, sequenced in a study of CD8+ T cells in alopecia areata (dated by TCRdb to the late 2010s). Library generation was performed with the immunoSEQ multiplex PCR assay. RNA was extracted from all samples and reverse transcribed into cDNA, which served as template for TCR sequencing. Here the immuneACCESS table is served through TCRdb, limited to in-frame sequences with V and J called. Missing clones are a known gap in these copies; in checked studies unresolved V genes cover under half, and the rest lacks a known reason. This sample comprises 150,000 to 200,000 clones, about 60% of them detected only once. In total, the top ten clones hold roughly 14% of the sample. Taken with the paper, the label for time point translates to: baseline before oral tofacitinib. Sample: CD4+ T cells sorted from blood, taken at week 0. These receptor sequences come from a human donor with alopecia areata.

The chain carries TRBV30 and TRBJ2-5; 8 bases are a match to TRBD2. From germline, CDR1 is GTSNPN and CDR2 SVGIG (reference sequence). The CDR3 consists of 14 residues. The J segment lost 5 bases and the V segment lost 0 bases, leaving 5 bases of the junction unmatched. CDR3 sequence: CAWSVVAGRETQYF. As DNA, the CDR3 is TGTGCCTGGAGTGTTGTAGCGGGGAGGGAGACCCAGTACTTC.

The CDR3 loop reads CSASGVNYGYTF. The CDR3 coding sequence is TGCAGCGCCTCGGGGGTGAACTATGGCTACACCTTC. The rearrangement links TRBV29-1 to TRBJ1-2, with D possibly matching TRBD1 (5 bases). Deletions cut 7 bases from V and 2 bases from J, with 11 bases between. The CDR3 consists of 12 residues. CDR1 and CDR2 (germline): SQVTM, ANQGSEA.

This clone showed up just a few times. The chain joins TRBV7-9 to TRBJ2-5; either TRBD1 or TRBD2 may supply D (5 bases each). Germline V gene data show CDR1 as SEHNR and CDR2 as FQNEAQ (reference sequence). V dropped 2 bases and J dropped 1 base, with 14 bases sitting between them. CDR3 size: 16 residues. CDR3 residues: CASSLLSWGSQETQYF. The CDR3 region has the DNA TGTGCCAGCAGCTTATTAAGTTGGGGGTCCCAAGAGACCCAGTACTTC. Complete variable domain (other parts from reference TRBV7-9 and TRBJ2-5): DTGVSQNPRHKITKRGQNVTFRCDPISEHNRLYWYRQTLGQGPEFLTYFQNEAQLEKSRLLSDRFSAERPKGSFSTLEIQRTEQGDSAMYLCASSLLSWGSQETQYFGPGTRLLVL.

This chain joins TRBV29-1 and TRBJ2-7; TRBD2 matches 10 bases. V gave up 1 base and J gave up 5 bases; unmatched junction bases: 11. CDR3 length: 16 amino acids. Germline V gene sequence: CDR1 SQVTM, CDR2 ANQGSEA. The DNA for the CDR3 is TGCAGCGTTGAAGTCGGGAGCGGGGGGGCTATCCACGAGCAGTACTTC. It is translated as CSVEVGSGGAIHEQYF.

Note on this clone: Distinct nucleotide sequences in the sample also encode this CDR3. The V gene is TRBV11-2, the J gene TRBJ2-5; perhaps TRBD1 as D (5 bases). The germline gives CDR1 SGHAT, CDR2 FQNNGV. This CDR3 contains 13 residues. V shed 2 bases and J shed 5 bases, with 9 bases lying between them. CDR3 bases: TGTGCCAGCAGCTTACAGGGCGTGGAGACCCAGTACTTC. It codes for CASSLQGVETQYF.

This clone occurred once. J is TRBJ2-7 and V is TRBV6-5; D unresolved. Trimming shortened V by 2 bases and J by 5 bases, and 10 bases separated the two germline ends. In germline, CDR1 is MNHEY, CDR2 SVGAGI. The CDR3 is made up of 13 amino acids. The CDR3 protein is CASSYLSGHEQYF. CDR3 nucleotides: TGTGCCAGCAGTTACCTCTCAGGTCACGAGCAGTACTTC.